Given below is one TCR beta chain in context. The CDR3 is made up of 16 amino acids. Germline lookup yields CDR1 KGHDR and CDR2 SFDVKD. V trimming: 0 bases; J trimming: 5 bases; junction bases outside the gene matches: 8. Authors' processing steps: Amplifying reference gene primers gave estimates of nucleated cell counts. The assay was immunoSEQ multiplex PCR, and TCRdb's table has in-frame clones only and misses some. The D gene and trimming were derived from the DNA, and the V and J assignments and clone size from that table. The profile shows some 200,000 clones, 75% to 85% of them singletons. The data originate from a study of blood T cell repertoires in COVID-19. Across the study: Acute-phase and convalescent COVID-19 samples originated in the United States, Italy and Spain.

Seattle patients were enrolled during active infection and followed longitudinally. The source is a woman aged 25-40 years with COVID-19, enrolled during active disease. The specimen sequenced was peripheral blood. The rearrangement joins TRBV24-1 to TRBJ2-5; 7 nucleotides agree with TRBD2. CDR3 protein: CATSDLERDGAETQYF. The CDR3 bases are TGTGCCACCAGTGATTTGGAGCGGGATGGGGCGGAGACCCAGTACTTC.